This T cell receptor beta chain emerged from a study of cytomegalovirus exposure and HLA in healthy donors. Broader study findings: HLA alleles showed associations with fewer than 20,000 TCR beta sequences in a later analysis, at a 0.05 false discovery rate. When presence/absence was analysed, sequencing depth was taken to be roughly uniform across donors.

With regard to this clone: Its target is unknown.

CDR1 and CDR2 (germline): LNHDA, SQIVND (reference sequence). The CDR3 is 11 amino acids. Deletions cut 4 bases from V and 8 bases from J, with 8 bases between. PCR used 60 Vbeta primers and 13 Jbeta primers. TCRdb keeps only in-frame clones here, not all; method: immunoSEQ multiplex PCR. The sample records roughly 150,000 clones, approximately 80% being singletons. The clonotype originates from a boy between 2 and 10 years old in good health and CMV-seronegative. The chain combines TRBV19 with TRBJ2-5; D is possibly TRBD2 (5 bases). The sequencing input was PBMCs. The CDR3 here is CASSKRETQYF. DNA of the CDR3: TGTGCCAGTAGTAAACGGGAAACCCAGTACTTC.